The subject of this entry is one T cell receptor (beta chain). Libraries were prepared by immunoSEQ multiplex PCR; TCRdb keeps only in-frame clonotypes and omits some of them. The data contain 85,000 to 130,000 clones, approximately 91% of them singletons. CDR3 size: 15 residues. V lost 9 bases, J lost 1 base, and 12 bases stayed unmatched. CDR1 is SGHNT and CDR2 is YYREEE in the germline V gene (reference sequence). Disease in patients was locally advanced or metastatic urothelial carcinoma. Pretreatment sampling and on-treatment sampling together yielded between 1 and 8 samples for each patient. These data are taken from a study of PD-L1 blockade in urothelial cancer. Turning to the study itself: Blood drawn 3 weeks (second dose) and 6 weeks after treatment start was analyzed.

The V gene is TRBV5-4, the J gene TRBJ1-1, with TRBD1 identical over 7 bases. This receptor was obtained from a woman of 80 years or more with urothelial cancer. Sequenced material: PBMCs, taken around atezolizumab (anti-PD-L1) treatment. The chain's CDR3 is CATNRQDRPNTEAFF. Here the CDR3 DNA reads TGTGCCACAAACAGACAGGACAGGCCGAACACTGAAGCTTTCTTT.